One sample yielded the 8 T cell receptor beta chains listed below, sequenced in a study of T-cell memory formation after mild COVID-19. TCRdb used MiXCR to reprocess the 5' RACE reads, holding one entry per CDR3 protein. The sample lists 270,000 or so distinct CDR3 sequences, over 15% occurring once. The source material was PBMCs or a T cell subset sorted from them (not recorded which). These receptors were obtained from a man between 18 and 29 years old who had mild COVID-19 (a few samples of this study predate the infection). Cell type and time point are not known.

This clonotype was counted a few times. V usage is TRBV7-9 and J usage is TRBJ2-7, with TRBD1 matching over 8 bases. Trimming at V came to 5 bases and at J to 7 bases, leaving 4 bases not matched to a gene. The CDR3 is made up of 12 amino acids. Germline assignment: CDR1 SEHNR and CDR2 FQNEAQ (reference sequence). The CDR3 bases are TGTGCCAGCAGCGCGGACAGGGATGAGCAGTACTTC. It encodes CASSADRDEQYF.

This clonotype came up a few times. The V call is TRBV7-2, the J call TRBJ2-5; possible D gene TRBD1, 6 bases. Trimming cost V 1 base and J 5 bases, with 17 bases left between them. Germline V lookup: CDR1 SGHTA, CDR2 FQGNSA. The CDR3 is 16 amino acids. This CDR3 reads CASSLVGAGQGETQYF. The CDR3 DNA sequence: TGTGCCAGCAGCTTAGTAGGGGCAGGTCAGGGGGAGACCCAGTACTTC.

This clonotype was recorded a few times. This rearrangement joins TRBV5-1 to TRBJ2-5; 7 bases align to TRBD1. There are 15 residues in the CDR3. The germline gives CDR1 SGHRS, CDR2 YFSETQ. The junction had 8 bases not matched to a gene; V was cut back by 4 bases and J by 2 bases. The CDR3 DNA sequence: TGCGCCAGCAGCCGGGACAGTCGGGGTCAAGAGACCCAGTACTTC. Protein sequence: CASSRDSRGQETQYF.

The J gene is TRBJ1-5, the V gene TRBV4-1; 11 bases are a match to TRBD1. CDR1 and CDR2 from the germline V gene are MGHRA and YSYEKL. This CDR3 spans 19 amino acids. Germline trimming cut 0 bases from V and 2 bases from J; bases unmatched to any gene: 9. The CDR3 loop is CASSQEGQGAMMGNQPQHF. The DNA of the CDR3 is TGCGCCAGCAGCCAAGAAGGACAGGGGGCAATGATGGGCAATCAGCCCCAGCATTTT.

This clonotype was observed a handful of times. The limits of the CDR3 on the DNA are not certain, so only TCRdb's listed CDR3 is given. CDR3 protein: CASSSSAGEADTQYF. The chain uses TRBV12-3 or TRBV12-4 and TRBJ2-3; the D call TRBD1 from the table was never checked on the DNA. 15 amino acids form the CDR3, both terminal residues included.

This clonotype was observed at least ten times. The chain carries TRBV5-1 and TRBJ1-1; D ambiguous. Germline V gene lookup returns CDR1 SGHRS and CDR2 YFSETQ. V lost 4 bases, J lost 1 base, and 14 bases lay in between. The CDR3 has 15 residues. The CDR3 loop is CASSPLVTGNTEAFF. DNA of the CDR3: TGCGCCAGCAGCCCCCTGGTAACGGGGAACACTGAAGCTTTCTTT.

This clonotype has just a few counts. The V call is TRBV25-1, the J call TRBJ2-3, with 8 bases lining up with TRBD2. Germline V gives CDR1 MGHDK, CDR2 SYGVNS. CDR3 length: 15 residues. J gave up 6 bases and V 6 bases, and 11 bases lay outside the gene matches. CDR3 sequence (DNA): TGTGCCAGCAGAGCCTGGACGGGCGGGGGGGATACGCAGTATTTT. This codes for CASRAWTGGGDTQYF.

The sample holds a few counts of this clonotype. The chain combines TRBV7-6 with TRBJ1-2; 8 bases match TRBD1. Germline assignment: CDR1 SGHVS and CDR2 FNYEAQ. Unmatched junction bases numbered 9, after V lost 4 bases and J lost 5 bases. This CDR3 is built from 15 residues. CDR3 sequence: CASSSGQGQSYGYTF. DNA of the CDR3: TGTGCCAGCAGCTCCGGACAGGGCCAATCATATGGCTACACCTTC.